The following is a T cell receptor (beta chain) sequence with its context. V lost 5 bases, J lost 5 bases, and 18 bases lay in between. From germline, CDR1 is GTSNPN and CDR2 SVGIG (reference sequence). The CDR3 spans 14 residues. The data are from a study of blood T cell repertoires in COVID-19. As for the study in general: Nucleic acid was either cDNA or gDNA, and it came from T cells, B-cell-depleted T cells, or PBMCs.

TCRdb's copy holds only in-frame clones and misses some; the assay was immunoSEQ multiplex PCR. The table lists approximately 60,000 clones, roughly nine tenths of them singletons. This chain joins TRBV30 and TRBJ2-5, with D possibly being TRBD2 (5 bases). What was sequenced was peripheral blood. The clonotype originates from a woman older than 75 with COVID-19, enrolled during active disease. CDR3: CAWGDWRPEETQYF. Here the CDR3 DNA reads TGTGCCTGGGGGGATTGGAGGCCAGAGGAGACCCAGTACTTC.